One sample yielded the 18 T cell receptor beta chains listed below, sequenced in a study of response to subunit inactivated influenza vaccine. TCRdb independently ran MiXCR on the RT-PCR reads; one entry per CDR3 protein. The sample has around 570,000 distinct CDR3 sequences; under 9% are singletons. Sequenced here: PBMCs from blood, sampled about 24 months after vaccination. The receptors stem from a man aged 50 to 69 who received an inactivated influenza vaccine.

This clonotype occurred many times. The V and J genes are TRBV5-6 and TRBJ1-2; the match to TRBD1 covers 11 bases. This CDR3 is 15 amino acids long. Germline CDR1 SGHDT, CDR2 YYEEEE. V shed 5 bases and J 7 bases; nucleotides not matched to a gene: 10. CDR3 region: CASRFQGQGVSGYTF. The DNA for the CDR3 is TGTGCCAGCAGATTCCAGGGACAGGGGGTTTCTGGCTACACCTTC.

In its sample, this clonotype was seen many times. The gene calls are TRBV12-3 or TRBV12-4 and TRBJ1-5, with D maybe TRBD1 (5 bases). The CDR3 has 16 amino acids. Trimming removed 1 base at V and 2 bases at J, with 12 bases between. The DNA for the CDR3 is TGTGCCAGCAGTTTAGTCCAGGGAAGGGGCAATCAGCCCCAGCATTTT. Residues: CASSLVQGRGNQPQHF.

V is TRBV18 and J is TRBJ2-7; either TRBD1 or TRBD2 may supply D (5 bases each). This CDR3 has 14 residues. The germline V gene has CDR1 KGHSH and CDR2 LQKENI. V lost 3 bases to trimming and J lost 4 bases, with 13 bases between them. This CDR3 reads CASSPSGTGYEQYF. The DNA of the CDR3 is TGTGCCAGCTCACCGTCCGGGACGGGGTACGAGCAGTACTTC.

This clonotype was observed at least ten times. The V gene is TRBV28, the J gene TRBJ2-2, with TRBD1 matching over 9 bases. Germline loops: CDR1 MDHEN, CDR2 SYDVKM. V shed 5 bases, J shed 4 bases, and the junction held 8 bases outside the gene matches. The CDR3 is 16 residues long. CDR3 nucleotide sequence: TGTGCCAGCAGTCTAGCACCGGGACAGGGCACCGGGGAGCTGTTTTTT. As protein: CASSLAPGQGTGELFF. Full variable domain (rest looked up from reference TRBV28 and TRBJ2-2): DVKVTQSSRYLVKRTGEKVFLECVQDMDHENMFWYRQDPGLGLRLIYFSYDVKMKEKGDIPEGYSVSREKKERFSLILESASTNQTSMYLCASSLAPGQGTGELFFGEGSRLTVL.

The chain has TRBV4-3 and TRBJ2-3; 9 positions agree with TRBD1. The CDR3 is 17 residues long. Looked up from germline, CDR1 is LGHNA and CDR2 is YSLEER. With 1 base clipped from V and 1 base from J, the junction kept 6 bases outside the gene matches. CDR3 sequence (DNA): TGCGCCAGCAGCCAAGGAACAGGGGGCTCGGGCACAGATACGCAGTATTTT. Encoded protein: CASSQGTGGSGTDTQYF.

This clonotype showed up many times. The chain couples TRBV20-1 to TRBJ2-5, with a weak D call TRBD2 (6 bases). The CDR3 contains 13 residues. Per germline, CDR1 DFQATT and CDR2 SNEGSKA (reference sequence). V gave up 6 bases and J gave up 5 bases, with 16 bases separating them. CDR3 coding DNA: TGCAGTGCGACCACGGGACTTTGGGAGACCCAGTACTTC. It encodes CSATTGLWETQYF.

The chain recombines TRBV5-1 with TRBJ2-3; 8 bases line up with TRBD2. The V and J ends lost 3 bases and 2 bases, in that order; junction bases with no gene match: 5. The CDR3 extends over 15 amino acids. Germline CDR1 and CDR2: SGHRS and YFSETQ. The CDR3 DNA reads TGCGCCAGCAGCTACGTAGCGGGGAACACAGATACGCAGTATTTT. Protein product: CASSYVAGNTDTQYF.

The chain carries TRBV20-1 and TRBJ1-3; D is unresolved. The CDR3 totals 14 residues. Trimming took off 6 bases at V and 0 bases at J, with 12 bases between the two ends. Germline CDR1 is DFQATT and CDR2 is SNEGSKA (reference sequence). The CDR3 DNA sequence: TGCAGTGCCCCCGTAGGCACCTCTGGAAACACCATATATTTT. Residues: CSAPVGTSGNTIYF.

This clonotype was seen only a few times. The chain uses TRBV18 and TRBJ1-1; D is unresolved. Germline CDR1 reads KGHSH; CDR2 reads LQKENI. This CDR3 is built from 13 residues. Between the trimmed V and J ends, which lost 0 bases and 3 bases, there was a span of 5 bases. CDR3 region: CASSPPLDTEAFF. In DNA form, the CDR3 reads TGTGCCAGCTCACCACCACTGGACACTGAAGCTTTCTTT.

This chain connects TRBV3-2 to TRBJ2-2; the D segment call TRBD2 is taken from the table without a DNA check. TRBV3-2 is marked as a pseudogene. The CDR3 totals 20 residues. This CDR3 is CASSHGLGTSGGASTGELFF. In DNA form, the CDR3 reads TGTGCCAGCAGCCATGGCCTCGGGACTAGCGGGGGGGCCAGCACCGGGGAGCTGTTTTTT.

The V gene is TRBV20-1, the J gene TRBJ2-2; TRBD2 aligns across 12 bases. Germline V lookup: CDR1 DFQATT, CDR2 SNEGSKA (reference sequence). Trimming at V came to 6 bases and at J to 0 bases, leaving 5 bases not matched to a gene. This CDR3 spans 16 amino acids. For the CDR3, the DNA is TGCAGTGCGAACCTAGCGGGAGGGCCGAACACCGGGGAGCTGTTTTTT. Translating gives CSANLAGGPNTGELFF.

This clonotype was counted ten times or more. The chain is built from TRBV10-3 and TRBJ1-5; a possible D gene is TRBD1 (6 bases). This CDR3 is 16 amino acids long. Germline V gene sequence: CDR1 ENHRY, CDR2 SYGVKD. The V and J ends lost 0 bases and 9 bases respectively, with 18 bases between them. DNA of the CDR3: TGTGCCATCAGTGAGTCTCCTCAAGGGGACATGATGCCCCAGCATTTT. Translation gives CAISESPQGDMMPQHF.

This clonotype was seen more than once but under ten times. The V and J genes are TRBV2 and TRBJ2-1, with TRBD1 matching 8 bases. CDR3 length: 14 residues. Germline V gives CDR1 SNHLY, CDR2 FYNNEI. V lost 2 bases to trimming and J lost 7 bases; unmatched junction nucleotides: 4. CDR3 sequence: CASSEQGALNEQFF. CDR3 coding DNA: TGTGCCAGCAGTGAACAGGGGGCGTTGAATGAGCAGTTCTTC.

The chain has TRBV11-1 and TRBJ2-3; TRBD1 matches at 9 bases. Trimming took 1 base from V and 5 from J; bases not matched to a gene: 10. The V gene's germline CDR1 is SGHAT and CDR2 FQDESV (reference sequence). CDR3 length: 17 residues. This CDR3 reads CASSLGGTGLRRDTQYF. CDR3 DNA: TGTGCCAGCAGCTTAGGCGGGACAGGGCTCCGGAGAGATACGCAGTATTTT.

In this sample, this clonotype turned up a few times. The rearrangement links TRBV9 to TRBJ2-7; possibly TRBD2 for D (5 bases). The CDR3 has 14 residues. Germline V gene data show CDR1 as SGDLS and CDR2 as YYNGEE. Trimming shortened V by 0 bases and J by 7 bases, and 14 bases separated the two germline ends. CDR3 coding DNA: TGTGCCAGCAGCGTAGAAGCGGCGCCACTTGAGCAGTACTTC. It codes for CASSVEAAPLEQYF.

This chain joins TRBV27 and TRBJ2-1; 7 bases map to TRBD2. Losses at the gene ends were 8 bases for V and 9 bases for J; bases not matched to a gene: 4. This CDR3 comprises 11 residues. From germline, CDR1 is MNHEY and CDR2 SMNVEV (reference sequence). The CDR3 protein is CASGRGSEQFF. The CDR3 DNA sequence: TGTGCCAGCGGGCGGGGGAGTGAGCAGTTCTTC.

This chain joins TRBV12-3 or TRBV12-4 and TRBJ2-2; D remains unclear. The V and J ends lost 5 bases and 4 bases respectively, with 11 bases between them. The CDR3 loop spans 14 amino acids. The CDR3 bases are TGTGCCAGCAGTCCGAGGCCCTCCACCGGGGAGCTGTTTTTT. This sequence encodes CASSPRPSTGELFF.

This clonotype was observed at least ten times. J is TRBJ1-6 and V is TRBV5-1; D call uncertain. CDR1 is SGHRS and CDR2 is YFSETQ in the germline V gene. V was trimmed by 0 bases and J by 5 bases, leaving 12 bases between them. This CDR3 is 16 amino acids long. CDR3 protein: CASSLESATNNSPLHF. Written as DNA, the CDR3 is TGCGCCAGCAGCTTGGAATCTGCTACTAATAATTCACCCCTCCACTTT.